These 19 T cell receptor beta chains were all obtained from the same sample, sequenced in a study of regulatory T cells in long-lasting Graves disease. Time point noted: persistent/refractory GD, antithyroid drugs over 5 years with positive TRAb. Preparation of the TCR library used RNA extracted from PBMCs. HTBI primers from iRepertoire and Arm-PCR of CDR3 regions yielded the TCR beta libraries. TCRdb analysed the multiplex PCR reads with MiXCR anew, one entry per CDR3 protein. Here the sample spans some 440,000 distinct CDR3 sequences, less than 25% being singletons. The specimen comprised peripheral blood mononuclear cells (PBMCs), sampled when the disease was refractory, from a patient treated with antithyroid drugs. Receptor source: a female donor with Graves disease.

In the case of this clonotype: A much larger clone sits a single nucleotide away, making a read error possible. The chain couples TRBV24-1 to TRBJ1-5, with 9 bases fitting TRBD1. The CDR3 runs to 16 residues. Germline V gene data show CDR1 as KGHDR and CDR2 as SFDVKD. CDR3 amino acids: CATRDRDREGVQPQHF. The DNA for the CDR3 is TGTGCCACCCGTGATAGGGACAGGGAAGGCGTTCAGCCCCAGCATTTT.

The chain couples TRBV15 to TRBJ2-2; D gene uncertain. CDR3 size: 15 residues. Germline-derived CDR1 and CDR2 are LNHNV and YYDKDF (reference sequence). Trimming shortened V by 3 bases and J by 3 bases, and 11 bases separated the two germline ends. CDR3 region: CATSRDGLDTGELFF. The CDR3 DNA sequence: TGTGCCACCAGCAGGGACGGATTGGACACCGGGGAGCTGTTTTTT.

The chain employs TRBV28 and TRBJ2-7; 9 bases match TRBD1. Germline values: CDR1 MDHEN, CDR2 SYDVKM. This CDR3 spans 15 amino acids. After removal of 6 bases from V and 3 bases from J, the junction contained 9 bases not matched to a gene. The CDR3 region is CASSPSGQGNYEQYF. The CDR3, as DNA: TGTGCCAGCAGCCCCTCCGGACAGGGGAACTACGAGCAGTACTTC. The variable domain in full, completed from reference TRBV28 and TRBJ2-7, reads DVKVTQSSRYLVKRTGEKVFLECVQDMDHENMFWYRQDPGLGLRLIYFSYDVKMKEKGDIPEGYSVSREKKERFSLILESASTNQTSMYLCASSPSGQGNYEQYFGPGTRLTVT.

This clonotype was counted many times. J is TRBJ2-7 and V is TRBV2; TRBD1 matches at 7 bases. Germline values: CDR1 SNHLY, CDR2 FYNNEI. This CDR3 spans 15 amino acids. Trimming cost V 4 bases and J 3 bases; bases outside gene matches: 9. As DNA, the CDR3 is TGTGCCAGCAGTGTGCCGCAGGGGGTAAGCTACGAGCAGTACTTC. It yields the protein CASSVPQGVSYEQYF.

This clonotype was found many times. The chain combines TRBV5-1 with TRBJ2-7, with D possibly being TRBD1 (5 bases). The germline V gene has CDR1 SGHRS and CDR2 YFSETQ. Trimming cost V 2 bases and J 0 bases, with 12 bases left between them. This CDR3 comprises 15 residues. The CDR3 sequence: CASSFLTGSSYEQYF. CDR3 sequence (DNA): TGCGCCAGCAGCTTCTTAACAGGCAGCTCCTACGAGCAGTACTTC.

This clonotype has a handful of counts. One end of the junction varies from germline; a read error may be responsible. This sequence joins TRBV11-2 and TRBJ2-2; D might be TRBD2 (5 bases). This CDR3 contains 12 residues. Germline-derived CDR1 and CDR2 are SGHAT and FQNNGV. CDR3 coding DNA: TGTGCCAGCAGCTTGGGAACCGGGGAGCTGTCTTTT. Its protein product is CASSLGTGELSF.

As for this clonotype: A single base separates this from a much larger clone, so it may be a read error. The J gene is TRBJ1-1, the V gene TRBV20-1; no clear D gene. Deletions cut 3 bases from V and 4 bases from J, with 18 bases between. CDR3 length: 15 residues. The V gene's germline CDR1 is DFQATT and CDR2 SNEGSKA (reference sequence). The CDR3 reads CSASPINTDGTEAFF. The CDR3, as DNA: TGCAGTGCTAGCCCAATTAACACAGACGGCACTGAAGCTTTCTTT.

This clonotype was detected many times. This chain joins TRBV7-2 and TRBJ2-7; no definite D call. CDR1 and CDR2 from the germline V gene are SGHTA and FQGNSA. The CDR3 extends over 14 amino acids. The V end lost 1 base, the J end lost 3 bases, and 10 bases lay between the germline ends. Written as DNA, the CDR3 is TGTGCCAGCAGCTTAGGGTCCTTTGGCTACGAGCAGTACTTC. Amino acids: CASSLGSFGYEQYF. Full variable domain (missing parts from reference TRBV7-2 and TRBJ2-7): GAGVSQSPSNKVTEKGKDVELRCDPISGHTALYWYRQSLGQGLEFLIYFQGNSAPDKSGLPSDRFSAERTGGSVSTLTIQRTQQEDSAVYLCASSLGSFGYEQYFGPGTRLTVT.

V and J are TRBV6-1 and TRBJ1-1; D is undetermined. CDR3 size: 15 residues. The V gene lost 0 bases and the J gene lost 3 bases, with 11 bases spanning the gap. Germline lookup yields CDR1 MNHNS and CDR2 SASEGT. The CDR3 DNA follows: TGTGCCAGCAGTGAAGCAGTGCTGAAGTACACTGAAGCTTTCTTT. It yields the protein CASSEAVLKYTEAFF.

This clonotype was observed a handful of times. The chain joins TRBV2 to TRBJ1-1; no reliable D call. This CDR3 region has 14 residues. The germline V and J ends were trimmed by 6 bases and 5 bases, with 16 bases remaining between them. Germline V CDR1 and CDR2: SNHLY, FYNNEI. The CDR3: CASSLVGVRTEAFF. The CDR3 DNA reads TGTGCCAGCAGCCTCGTCGGGGTGAGGACTGAAGCTTTCTTT.

This clonotype was observed a few times. The J gene is TRBJ2-7, the V gene TRBV6-1; 7 positions match TRBD2. Germline loops: CDR1 MNHNS, CDR2 SASEGT. The CDR3 runs to 14 residues. Trimming took 7 bases from V and 3 from J; bases not matched to a gene: 9. Written as DNA, the CDR3 is TGTGCCAGCACCCCCGGGGGGAGGGGCTACGAGCAGTACTTC. Translation: CASTPGGRGYEQYF.

The table lists this clonotype with a few counts. The chain uses TRBV30 and TRBJ2-7; D is unresolved. CDR3 length: 12 residues. The V gene lost 4 bases and the J gene lost 1 base, with 8 bases spanning the gap. Germline V CDR1 and CDR2: GTSNPN, SVGIG (reference sequence). The CDR3 loop is CAWTRRSYEQYF. DNA for the CDR3: TGTGCCTGGACTCGCCGTTCCTACGAGCAGTACTTC.

The chain is built from TRBV5-6 and TRBJ2-7; D gene ambiguous. The CDR3 has 11 amino acids. The germline V gene encodes CDR1 SGHDT and CDR2 YYEEEE. V lost 0 bases to trimming and J lost 8 bases, with 6 bases between them. The chain's CDR3 is CASSLDSKQYF. The CDR3 nucleotides are TGTGCCAGCAGCTTGGACTCCAAGCAGTACTTC.

This clonotype was recorded many times. The chain couples TRBV20-1 to TRBJ2-5, with TRBD2 as a possible D gene (5 bases). V dropped 5 bases and J dropped 0 bases, with 16 bases sitting between them. The CDR3 is made up of 15 amino acids. Germline V CDR1 and CDR2: DFQATT, SNEGSKA (reference sequence). The CDR3 coding sequence is TGCAGTGCTCCCGACTACGCAACGTACCAAGAGACCCAGTACTTC. It yields the protein CSAPDYATYQETQYF.

Only one count was recorded for this clonotype. This may be a read error: a much more frequent sequence differs by one nucleotide. As the CDR3 is not closed by the conserved phenylalanine or tryptophan, this likely results from a read error. V and J are TRBV6-1 and TRBJ1-4, with D tentatively TRBD1 (5 bases). CDR1 MNHNS and CDR2 SASEGT come from the germline V gene. The CDR3 loop spans 16 amino acids. V dropped 5 bases and J dropped 4 bases, with 17 bases sitting between them. The CDR3 here is CASSIRGEIGNEKLFI. CDR3 DNA: TGTGCCAGCAGTATTCGAGGGGAGATCGGTAATGAAAAACTGTTTATT.

This clonotype has ten or more counts. This chain joins TRBV28 and TRBJ1-2; 9 bases are a match to TRBD1. Per germline, CDR1 MDHEN and CDR2 SYDVKM. V lost 3 bases and J lost 8; bases outside the gene matches: 10. The CDR3 runs 15 residues. Here the CDR3 reads CASSLETLTGGGYTF. The CDR3 nucleotides read TGTGCCAGCAGTTTGGAGACTTTGACAGGGGGGGGCTACACCTTC.

The V and J genes are TRBV5-4 and TRBJ2-7, with TRBD2 matching 14 bases. The CDR3 totals 15 residues. The trim removed 6 bases at V and 6 bases at J, leaving 8 bases unmatched. CDR1 is SGHNT, CDR2 YYREEE, per germline (reference sequence). In nucleotides, the CDR3 is TGTGCCAGCACCCCCGGGACTAGCGGGAGCGCCGAGCAGTACTTC. It yields the protein CASTPGTSGSAEQYF.

The rearrangement links TRBV24-1 to TRBJ2-2, with 8 bases identical to TRBD2. There are 18 residues in the CDR3. Trimming at V came to 9 bases and at J to 0 bases, leaving 14 bases not matched to a gene. Per germline, CDR1 KGHDR and CDR2 SFDVKD. CDR3 nucleotides: TGTGCCACCTCACAGGCGACCGGGAGGGGGTCGAACACCGGGGAGCTGTTTTTT. Translation gives CATSQATGRGSNTGELFF.

This clonotype was seen many times. The J gene is TRBJ2-5, the V gene TRBV11-2; D is possibly TRBD2 (6 bases). CDR3 size: 13 residues. Looked up from germline, CDR1 is SGHAT and CDR2 is FQNNGV. The V and J ends lost 5 bases and 4 bases respectively, with 11 bases between them. This CDR3 is CASSTPSAETQYF. The CDR3 DNA reads TGTGCCAGCAGCACCCCTAGCGCAGAGACCCAGTACTTC.